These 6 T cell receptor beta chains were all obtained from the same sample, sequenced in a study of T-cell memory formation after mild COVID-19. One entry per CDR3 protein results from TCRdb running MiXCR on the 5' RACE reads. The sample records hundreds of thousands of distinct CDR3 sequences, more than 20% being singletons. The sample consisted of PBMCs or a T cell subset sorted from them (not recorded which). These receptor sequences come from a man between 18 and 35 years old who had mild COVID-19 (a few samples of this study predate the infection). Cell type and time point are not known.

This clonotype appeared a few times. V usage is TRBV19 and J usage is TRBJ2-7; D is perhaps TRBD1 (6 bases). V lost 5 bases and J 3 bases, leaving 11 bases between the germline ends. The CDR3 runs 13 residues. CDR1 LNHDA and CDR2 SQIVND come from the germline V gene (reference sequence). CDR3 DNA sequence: TGTGCCAGTAGTCAGGGGAAGGACTACGAGCAGTACTTC. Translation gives CASSQGKDYEQYF.

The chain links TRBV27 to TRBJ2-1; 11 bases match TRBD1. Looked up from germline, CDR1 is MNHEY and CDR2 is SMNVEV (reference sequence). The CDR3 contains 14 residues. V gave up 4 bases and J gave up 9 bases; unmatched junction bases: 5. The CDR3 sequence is CASSSRTGGIEQFF. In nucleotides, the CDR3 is TGTGCCAGCAGTTCCCGGACAGGGGGCATTGAGCAGTTCTTC.

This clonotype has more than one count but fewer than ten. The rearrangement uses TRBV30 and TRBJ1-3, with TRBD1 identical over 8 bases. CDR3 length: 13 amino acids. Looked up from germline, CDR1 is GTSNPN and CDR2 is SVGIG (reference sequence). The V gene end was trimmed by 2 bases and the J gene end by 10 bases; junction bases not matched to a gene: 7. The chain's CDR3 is CAWSMTGERTIYF. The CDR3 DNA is TGTGCCTGGAGTATGACAGGGGAGAGGACCATATATTTT.

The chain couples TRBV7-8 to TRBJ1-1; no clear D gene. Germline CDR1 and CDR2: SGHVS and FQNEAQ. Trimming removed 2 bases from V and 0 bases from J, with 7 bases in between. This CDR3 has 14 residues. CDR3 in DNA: TGTGCCAGCAGCTTACAGAGGATGAACACTGAAGCTTTCTTT. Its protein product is CASSLQRMNTEAFF.

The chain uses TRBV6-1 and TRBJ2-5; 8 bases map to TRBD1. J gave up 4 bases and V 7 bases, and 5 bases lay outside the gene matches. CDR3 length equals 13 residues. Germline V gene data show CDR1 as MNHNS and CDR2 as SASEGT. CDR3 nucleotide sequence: TGTGCCAGCACTGCCAGGGGGCGAGAGACCCAGTACTTC. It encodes CASTARGRETQYF.

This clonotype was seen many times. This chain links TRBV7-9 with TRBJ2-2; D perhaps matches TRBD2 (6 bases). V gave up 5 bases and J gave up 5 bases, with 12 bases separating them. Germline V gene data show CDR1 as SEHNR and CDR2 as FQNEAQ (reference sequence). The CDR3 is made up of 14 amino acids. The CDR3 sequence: CASSPWGVTGELFF. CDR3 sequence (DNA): TGTGCCAGCAGCCCGTGGGGGGTGACCGGGGAGCTGTTTTTT.